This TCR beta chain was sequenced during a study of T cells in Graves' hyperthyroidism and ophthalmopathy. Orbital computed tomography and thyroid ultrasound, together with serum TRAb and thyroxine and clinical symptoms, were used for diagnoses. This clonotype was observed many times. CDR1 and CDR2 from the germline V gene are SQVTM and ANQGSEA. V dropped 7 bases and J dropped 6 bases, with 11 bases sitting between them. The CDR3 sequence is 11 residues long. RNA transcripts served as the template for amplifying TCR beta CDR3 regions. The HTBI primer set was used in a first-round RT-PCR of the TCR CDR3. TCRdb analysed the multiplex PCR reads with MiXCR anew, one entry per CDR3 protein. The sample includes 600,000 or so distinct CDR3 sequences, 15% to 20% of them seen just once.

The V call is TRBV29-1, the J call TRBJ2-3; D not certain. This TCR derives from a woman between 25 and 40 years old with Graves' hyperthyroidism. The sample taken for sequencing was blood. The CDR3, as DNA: TGCAGCGCCAAGTACGGGGATACGCAGTATTTT. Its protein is CSAKYGDTQYF.